The 18 T cell receptor beta chains reported below all come from one sample, sequenced in a study of control samples from healthy donors and cancer patients. Sequencing was performed with immunoSEQ multiplex PCR; in TCRdb, only in-frame clones are kept and a portion is missing. The sample includes some 99,000 clones, 85% to 90% of them seen just once. Sequencing used blood. The receptor set was obtained from a woman aged 45-60 years in good health.

This chain connects TRBV28 to TRBJ2-2, with unresolved D. The CDR3 extends over 13 amino acids. V dropped 4 bases and J dropped 5 bases, with 8 bases sitting between them. Per the germline V gene, CDR1 is MDHEN and CDR2 is SYDVKM. The CDR3 sequence is CASSSLPTGELFF. As DNA, the CDR3 is TGTGCCAGCAGTTCCTTACCGACCGGGGAGCTGTTTTTT.

This clone was seen more than once but under ten times. V and J are TRBV2 and TRBJ2-7; D gene unclear. The germline V gene has CDR1 SNHLY and CDR2 FYNNEI. Trimming took off 6 bases at V and 6 bases at J, with 12 bases between the two ends. This CDR3 has 12 amino acids. CDR3 region: CASSPQWVEQYV. CDR3 bases: TGTGCCAGCAGCCCTCAATGGGTCGAGCAGTACGTC.

In this sample, this clone turned up once. J is TRBJ1-3 and V is TRBV3-1 (or the pseudogene TRBV3-2); TRBD1 aligns across 9 bases. CDR3 length: 15 amino acids. CDR1 and CDR2 (germline): LGHDT, YNNKEL (reference sequence). V dropped 4 bases and J dropped 7; count of bases not matched to a gene: 8. CDR3 protein: CASSPQDRGRNTIYF. The CDR3 region has the DNA TGTGCCAGCAGCCCCCAGGACAGGGGCCGCAACACCATATATTTT.

The V call is TRBV6-5, the J call TRBJ2-1; D perhaps matches TRBD2 (6 bases). From germline, CDR1 is MNHEY and CDR2 SVGAGI. CDR3 length: 15 amino acids. V gave up 4 bases and J gave up 1 base, with 11 bases separating them. The CDR3 here is CASSSPSASYNEQFF. The CDR3 DNA is TGTGCCAGCAGTTCACCTAGCGCGTCCTACAATGAGCAGTTCTTC.

This chain links TRBV29-1 with TRBJ1-3; D is perhaps TRBD1 (6 bases). This CDR3 has 12 residues. The V gene's germline CDR1 is SQVTM and CDR2 ANQGSEA. Deletions cut 7 bases from V and 8 bases from J, with 15 bases between. CDR3 region: CSAGQGTDTIYF. The CDR3 DNA reads as TGCAGCGCTGGGCAGGGGACGGACACCATATATTTT.

The chain is built from TRBV4-3 and TRBJ1-2; D is perhaps TRBD1 (5 bases). Deletions cut 0 bases from V and 4 bases from J, with 6 bases between. The CDR3 length is 13 residues. Germline V gives CDR1 LGHNA, CDR2 YSLEER. In DNA, the CDR3 is TGCGCCAGCAGCCAAGACAGGGCCTATGGCTACACCTTC. It is translated as CASSQDRAYGYTF.

This chain uses TRBV29-1 with TRBJ2-3; D is undetermined. The V and J ends lost 3 bases and 0 bases respectively, with 13 bases between them. Germline loops: CDR1 SQVTM, CDR2 ANQGSEA. The CDR3 has 15 amino acids. CDR3 region: CSVDKRSFSTDTQYF. The CDR3 coding sequence is TGCAGCGTTGATAAGAGGTCCTTTAGCACAGATACGCAGTATTTT.

As regards this clone: An end of the junction differs from the germline gene, which may be a read error. The chain couples TRBV11-3 to TRBJ2-2; no reliable D call. There are 16 residues in the CDR3. From germline, CDR1 is SGHNT and CDR2 YENEEA. The CDR3 sequence: CANSLDLWYTTGELFF. Here the CDR3 DNA reads TGTGCCAACAGCTTAGATCTATGGTATACGACCGGGGAGCTGTTTTTT.

This chain connects TRBV30 to TRBJ2-5, with TRBD2 matching over 7 bases. With 1 base clipped from V and 5 bases from J, the junction kept 7 bases outside the gene matches. CDR1 GTSNPN and CDR2 SVGIG come from the germline V gene (reference sequence). The CDR3 has 14 amino acids. CDR3 DNA sequence: TGTGCCTGGAGTGAGACTAGCCAACGGGAGACCCAGTACTTC. This gives the protein CAWSETSQRETQYF.

In its sample, this clone was seen a few times. The chain is built from TRBV19 and TRBJ1-1; D unclear. CDR3 length: 14 amino acids. CDR1 is LNHDA, CDR2 SQIVND, per germline (reference sequence). V dropped 10 bases and J dropped 1 base, with 16 bases sitting between them. The CDR3 spells CATGRAGTNTEAFF. CDR3 coding DNA: TGTGCCACCGGGAGGGCGGGTACGAACACTGAAGCTTTCTTT.

The chain employs TRBV18 and TRBJ2-3; possibly TRBD2 for D (6 bases). Germline CDR1 is KGHSH and CDR2 is LQKENI. V was shortened by 6 bases and J by 4 bases, with 14 bases between the two germline ends. The CDR3 consists of 14 residues. The CDR3 nucleotides read TGTGCCAGCTCCGACCTCGGGAGTGCAGATACGCAGTATTTT. This gives the protein CASSDLGSADTQYF. The full variable domain, in which reference TRBV18 and TRBJ2-3 provide the parts outside the CDR3, is NAGVMQNPRHLVRRRGQEARLRCSPMKGHSHVYWYRQLPEEGLKFMVYLQKENIIDESGMPKERFSAEFPKEGPSILRIQQVVRGDSAAYFCASSDLGSADTQYFGPGTRLTVL.

This clone was seen a single time. The chain employs TRBV2 and TRBJ2-1; 7 bases align to TRBD2. Losses at the gene ends were 11 bases for V and 7 bases for J; bases not matched to a gene: 8. The CDR3 runs 12 residues. The germline CDR1 and CDR2 sequences are SNHLY and FYNNEI. The CDR3 DNA reads TGTGCCCTACAGTGGGGGGGGAATGAGCAGTTCTTC. It codes for CALQWGGNEQFF.

The chain couples TRBV10-3 to TRBJ2-1; D might be TRBD1 (5 bases). V was trimmed by 2 bases and J by 9 bases, leaving 11 bases between them. The length of the CDR3 is 13 residues. The germline gives CDR1 ENHRY, CDR2 SYGVKD. The CDR3 DNA sequence: TGTGCCATCAGTGAGATGAAGGGGCTTGAGCAGTTCTTC. Residues: CAISEMKGLEQFF.

V gene TRBV27 combines with J gene TRBJ1-4; D unclear. The CDR3 has 14 residues. CDR1 and CDR2 (germline): MNHEY, SMNVEV (reference sequence). V was pared by 1 base and J by 6 bases, with 9 bases between. DNA of the CDR3: TGTGCCAGCAGTTTATTGGCAGCTCATGAAAAACTGTTTTTT. It translates to CASSLLAAHEKLFF.

The rearrangement links TRBV6-5 to TRBJ2-3; 9 bases align to TRBD1. This CDR3 is 14 amino acids long. J gave up 5 bases and V 8 bases, and 8 bases lay outside the gene matches. Per the germline V gene, CDR1 is MNHEY and CDR2 is SVGAGI. The CDR3 sequence: CASRNRGQGDTQYF. The DNA of the CDR3 is TGTGCCAGCCGTAACAGGGGGCAGGGAGATACGCAGTATTTT.

This rearrangement joins TRBV29-1 to TRBJ2-4; perhaps TRBD1 as D (5 bases). The CDR3 extends over 14 amino acids. Trimming removed 4 bases at V and 1 base at J, with 11 bases between. Germline CDR1 SQVTM, CDR2 ANQGSEA. The CDR3 DNA reads as TGCAGCGTTGCAAAGGGGTTCGCCAAAAACATTCAGTACTTC. Protein: CSVAKGFAKNIQYF. Full variable domain (remainder filled in from reference TRBV29-1 and TRBJ2-4): SAVISQKPSRDICQRGTSLTIQCQVDSQVTMMFWYRQQPGQSLTLIATANQGSEATYESGFVIDKFPISRPNLTFSTLTVSNMSPEDSSIYLCSVAKGFAKNIQYFGAGTRLSVL.

This clone was observed a single time. V is TRBV2 and J is TRBJ1-1, with D possibly TRBD1 on 6 matching bases. The germline V gene encodes CDR1 SNHLY and CDR2 FYNNEI. The CDR3 contains 16 residues. The V and J ends lost 2 bases and 1 base respectively, with 14 bases between them. The CDR3 DNA sequence: TGTGCCAGCAGTGAATATGCCGGGACAAAGAACACTGAAGCTTTCTTT. Amino acid sequence: CASSEYAGTKNTEAFF.

The J gene is TRBJ2-3, the V gene TRBV5-5, with 7 bases that match TRBD2. Trimming removed 4 bases from V and 5 bases from J; junction bases left unmatched: 16. The germline gives CDR1 SGHKS, CDR2 YYEKEE (reference sequence). CDR3 length equals 17 residues. The CDR3 DNA reads as TGTGCCAGCAGCCCCCTGGGAGGGGTGTCGGCTGGAGATACGCAGTATTTT. Translated: CASSPLGGVSAGDTQYF.